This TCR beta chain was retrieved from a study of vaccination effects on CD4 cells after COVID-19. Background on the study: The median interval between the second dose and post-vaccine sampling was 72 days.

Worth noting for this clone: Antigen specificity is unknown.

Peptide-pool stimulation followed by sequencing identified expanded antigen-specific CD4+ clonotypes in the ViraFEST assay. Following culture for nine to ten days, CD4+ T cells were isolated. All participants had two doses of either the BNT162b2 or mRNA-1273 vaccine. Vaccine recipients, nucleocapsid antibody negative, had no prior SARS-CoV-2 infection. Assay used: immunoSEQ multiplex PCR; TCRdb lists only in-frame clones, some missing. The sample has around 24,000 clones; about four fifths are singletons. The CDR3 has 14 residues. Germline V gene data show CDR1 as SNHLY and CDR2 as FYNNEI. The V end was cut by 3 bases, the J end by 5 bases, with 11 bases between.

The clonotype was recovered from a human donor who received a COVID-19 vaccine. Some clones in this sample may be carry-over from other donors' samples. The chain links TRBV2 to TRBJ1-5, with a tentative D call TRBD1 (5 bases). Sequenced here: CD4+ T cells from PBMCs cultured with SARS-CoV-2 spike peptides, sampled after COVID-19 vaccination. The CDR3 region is CASSDRGGDQPQHF. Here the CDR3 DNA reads TGTGCCAGCAGTGATAGGGGTGGAGATCAGCCCCAGCATTTT.